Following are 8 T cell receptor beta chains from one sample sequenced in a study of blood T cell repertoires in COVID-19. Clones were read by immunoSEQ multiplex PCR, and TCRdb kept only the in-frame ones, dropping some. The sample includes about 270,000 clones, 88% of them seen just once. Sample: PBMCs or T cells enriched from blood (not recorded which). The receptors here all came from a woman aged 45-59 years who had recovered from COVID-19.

The CDR3 DNA reads as TGTGCCAGCAGCAGAGAAGGGGCGAACTATGGCTACACCTTC. It encodes CASSREGANYGYTF. The chain recombines TRBV7-9 with TRBJ1-2, with a tentative D call TRBD1 (5 bases). The CDR3 totals 14 residues. Deletions cut 5 bases from V and 2 bases from J, with 12 bases between. The germline gives CDR1 SEHNR, CDR2 FQNEAQ (reference sequence). Variable domain in full (rest from reference TRBV7-9 and TRBJ1-2): DTGVSQNPRHKITKRGQNVTFRCDPISEHNRLYWYRQTLGQGPEFLTYFQNEAQLEKSRLLSDRFSAERPKGSFSTLEIQRTEQGDSAMYLCASSREGANYGYTFGSGTRLTVV.

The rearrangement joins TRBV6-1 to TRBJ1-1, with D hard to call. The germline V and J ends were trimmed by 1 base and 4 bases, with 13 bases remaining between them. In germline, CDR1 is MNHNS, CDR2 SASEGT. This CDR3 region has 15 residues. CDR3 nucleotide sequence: TGTGCCAGCAGTGAAGGCCCCGGGGATAGCACTGAAGCTTTCTTT. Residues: CASSEGPGDSTEAFF.

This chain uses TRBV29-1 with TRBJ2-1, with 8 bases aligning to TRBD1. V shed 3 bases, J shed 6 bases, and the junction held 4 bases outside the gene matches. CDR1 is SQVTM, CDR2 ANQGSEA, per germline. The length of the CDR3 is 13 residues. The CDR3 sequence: CSVEDRASNEQFF. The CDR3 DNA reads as TGCAGCGTTGAGGACAGGGCCTCCAATGAGCAGTTCTTC.

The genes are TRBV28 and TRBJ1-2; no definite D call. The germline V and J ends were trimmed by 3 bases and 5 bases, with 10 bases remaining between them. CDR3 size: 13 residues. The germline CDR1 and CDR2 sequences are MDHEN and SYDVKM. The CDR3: CASSFPGIYGYTF. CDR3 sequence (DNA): TGTGCCAGCAGTTTTCCGGGAATTTATGGCTACACCTTC.

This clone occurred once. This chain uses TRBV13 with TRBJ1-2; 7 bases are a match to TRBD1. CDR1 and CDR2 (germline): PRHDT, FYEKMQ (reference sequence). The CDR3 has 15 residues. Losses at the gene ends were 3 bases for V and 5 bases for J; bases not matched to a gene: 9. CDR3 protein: CASSFQDRSLYGYTF. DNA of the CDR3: TGTGCCAGCAGCTTTCAGGACAGGTCCTTATATGGCTACACCTTC.

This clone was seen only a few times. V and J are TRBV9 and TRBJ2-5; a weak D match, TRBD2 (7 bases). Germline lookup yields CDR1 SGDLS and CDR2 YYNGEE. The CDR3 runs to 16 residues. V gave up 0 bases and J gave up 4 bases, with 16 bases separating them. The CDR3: CASSVGGGGAGETQYF. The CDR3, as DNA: TGTGCCAGCAGCGTAGGAGGAGGGGGGGCTGGAGAGACCCAGTACTTC.

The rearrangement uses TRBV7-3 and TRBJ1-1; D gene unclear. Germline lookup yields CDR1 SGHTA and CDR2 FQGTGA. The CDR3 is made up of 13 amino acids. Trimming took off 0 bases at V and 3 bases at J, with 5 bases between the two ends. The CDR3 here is CASSLTRDTEAFF. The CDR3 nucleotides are TGTGCCAGCAGCTTAACGCGGGACACTGAAGCTTTCTTT.

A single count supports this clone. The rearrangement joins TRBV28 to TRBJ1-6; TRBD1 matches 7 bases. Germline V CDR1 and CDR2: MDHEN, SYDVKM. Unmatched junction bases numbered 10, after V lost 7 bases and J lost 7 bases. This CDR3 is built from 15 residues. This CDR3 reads CASNENRDRNSPLHF. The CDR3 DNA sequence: TGTGCCAGCAACGAGAACCGGGACAGAAATTCACCCCTCCACTTT. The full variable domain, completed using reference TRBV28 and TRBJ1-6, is DVKVTQSSRYLVKRTGEKVFLECVQDMDHENMFWYRQDPGLGLRLIYFSYDVKMKEKGDIPEGYSVSREKKERFSLILESASTNQTSMYLCASNENRDRNSPLHFGNGTRLTVT.